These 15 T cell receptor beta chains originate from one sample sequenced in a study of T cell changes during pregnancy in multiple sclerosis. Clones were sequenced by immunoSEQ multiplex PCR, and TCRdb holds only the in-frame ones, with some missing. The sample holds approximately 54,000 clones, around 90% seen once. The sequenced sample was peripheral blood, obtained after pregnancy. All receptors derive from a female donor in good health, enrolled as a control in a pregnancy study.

This CDR3 is CASSQGAYEQYF. In DNA, the CDR3 is TGTGCCAGCAGTCAGGGGGCCTACGAGCAGTACTTC. This chain links TRBV6-1 with TRBJ2-7; 7 bases map to TRBD1. Germline V gene sequence: CDR1 MNHNS, CDR2 SASEGT. CDR3 length: 12 residues. Trimming removed 5 bases from V and 2 bases from J; junction bases left unmatched: 0.

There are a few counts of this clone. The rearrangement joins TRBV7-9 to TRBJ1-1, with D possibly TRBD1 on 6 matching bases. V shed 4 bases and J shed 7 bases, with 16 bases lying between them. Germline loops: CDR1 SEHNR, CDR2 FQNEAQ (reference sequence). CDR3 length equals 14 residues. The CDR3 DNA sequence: TGTGCCAGCAGCTACCCTACAGGGAGGGATGAAGCTTTCTTT. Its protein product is CASSYPTGRDEAFF.

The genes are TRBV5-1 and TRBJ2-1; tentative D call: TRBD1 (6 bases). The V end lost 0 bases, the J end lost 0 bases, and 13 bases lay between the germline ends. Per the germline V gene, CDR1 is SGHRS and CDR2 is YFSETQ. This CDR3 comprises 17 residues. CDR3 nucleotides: TGCGCCAGCAGCTTGGGGAATACAGGGAGCTCCTACAATGAGCAGTTCTTC. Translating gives CASSLGNTGSSYNEQFF.

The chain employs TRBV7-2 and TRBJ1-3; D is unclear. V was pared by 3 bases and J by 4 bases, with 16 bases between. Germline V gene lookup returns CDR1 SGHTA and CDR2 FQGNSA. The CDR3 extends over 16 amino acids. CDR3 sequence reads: CASSFVGGSNGNTIYF. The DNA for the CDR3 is TGTGCCAGCAGCTTTGTCGGAGGGTCAAACGGAAACACCATATATTTT.

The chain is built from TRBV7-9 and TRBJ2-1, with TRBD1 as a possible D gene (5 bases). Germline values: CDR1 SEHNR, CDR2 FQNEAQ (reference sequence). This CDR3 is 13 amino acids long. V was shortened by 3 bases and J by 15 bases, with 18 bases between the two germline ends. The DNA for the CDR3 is TGTGCCAGCAGCTTGAACCGACAGTCCCGGATGTTCTTC. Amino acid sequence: CASSLNRQSRMFF.

This chain's CDR3 is CASSPGASFMNTEAFF. The CDR3 region has the DNA TGTGCCAGCTCGCCAGGGGCCAGCTTCATGAACACTGAAGCTTTCTTT. The V call is TRBV18, the J call TRBJ1-1; D might be TRBD1 (6 bases). With 6 bases removed from V and 0 bases from J, the gap between germline ends came to 17 bases. CDR3 length equals 16 residues. Germline V gives CDR1 KGHSH, CDR2 LQKENI.

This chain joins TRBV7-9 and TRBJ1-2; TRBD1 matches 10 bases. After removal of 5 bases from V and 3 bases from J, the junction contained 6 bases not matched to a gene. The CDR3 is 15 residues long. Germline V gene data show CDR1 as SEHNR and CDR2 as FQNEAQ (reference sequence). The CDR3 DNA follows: TGTGCCAGCAGCCTGGAGACAGGGGGCTACTATGGCTACACCTTC. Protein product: CASSLETGGYYGYTF.

The CDR3 sequence: CASSGLGQELAGGYTF. The DNA of the CDR3 is TGTGCCAGCAGTGGACTGGGACAGGAACTTGCTGGTGGCTACACCTTC. The rearrangement uses TRBV25-1 and TRBJ1-2, with TRBD1 matching over 8 bases. The CDR3 has 16 amino acids. Germline V CDR1 and CDR2: MGHDK, SYGVNS. Trimming took 4 bases from V and 7 from J; bases not matched to a gene: 14.

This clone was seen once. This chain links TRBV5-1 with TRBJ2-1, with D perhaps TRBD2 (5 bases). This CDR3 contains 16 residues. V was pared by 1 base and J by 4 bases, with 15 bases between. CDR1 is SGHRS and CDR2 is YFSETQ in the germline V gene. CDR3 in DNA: TGCGCCAGCAGCTTGCGGTTCGCCGGGGTTTACAATGAGCAGTTCTTC. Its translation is CASSLRFAGVYNEQFF.

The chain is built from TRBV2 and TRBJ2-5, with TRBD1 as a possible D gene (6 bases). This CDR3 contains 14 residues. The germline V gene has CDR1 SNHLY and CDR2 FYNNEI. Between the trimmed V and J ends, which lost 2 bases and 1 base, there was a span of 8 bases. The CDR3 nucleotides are TGTGCCAGCAGTGAACAGGGGATCCAAGAGACCCAGTACTTC. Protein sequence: CASSEQGIQETQYF.

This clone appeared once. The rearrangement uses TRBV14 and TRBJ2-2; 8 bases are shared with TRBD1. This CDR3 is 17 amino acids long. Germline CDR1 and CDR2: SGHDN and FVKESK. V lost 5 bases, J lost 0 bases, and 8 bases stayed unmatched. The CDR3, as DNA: TGTGCCAGCAGCTTGTTCGGGACAGGCCCGAACACCGGGGAGCTGTTTTTT. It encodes CASSLFGTGPNTGELFF.

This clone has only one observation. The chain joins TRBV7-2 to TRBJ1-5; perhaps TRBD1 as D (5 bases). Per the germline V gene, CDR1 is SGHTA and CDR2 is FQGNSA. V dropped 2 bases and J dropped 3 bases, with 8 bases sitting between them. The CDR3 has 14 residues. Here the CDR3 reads CASSLRQFNQPQHF. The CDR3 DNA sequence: TGTGCCAGCAGCTTACGACAGTTCAATCAGCCCCAGCATTTT.

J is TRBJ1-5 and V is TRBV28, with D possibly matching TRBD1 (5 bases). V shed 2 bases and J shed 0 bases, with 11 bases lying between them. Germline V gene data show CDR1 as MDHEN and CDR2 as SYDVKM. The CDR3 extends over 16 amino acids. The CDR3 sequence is CASSLGVGDSNQPQHF. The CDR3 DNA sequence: TGTGCCAGCAGTTTAGGAGTAGGGGATAGCAATCAGCCCCAGCATTTT.

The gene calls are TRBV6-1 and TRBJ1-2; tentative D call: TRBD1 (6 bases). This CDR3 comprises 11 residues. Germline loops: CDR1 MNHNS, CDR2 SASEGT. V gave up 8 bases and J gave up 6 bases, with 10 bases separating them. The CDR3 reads CASQQGHGYTF. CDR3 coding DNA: TGTGCCAGCCAACAGGGACATGGCTACACCTTC.

The CDR3 protein is CATSREGGFGSNQPQHF. DNA for the CDR3: TGTGCCACCAGCAGAGAAGGAGGGTTTGGGAGCAATCAGCCCCAGCATTTT. The J gene is TRBJ1-5, the V gene TRBV15; unclear D gene. V was pared by 0 bases and J by 1 base, with 13 bases between. The CDR3 is 17 amino acids. Germline V gives CDR1 LNHNV, CDR2 YYDKDF (reference sequence).